What follows are 24 T cell receptor beta chains derived from one specimen sequenced in a study of STAT5B mutations in CD4+ large granular lymphocyte leukemia. Assay used: immunoSEQ multiplex PCR; TCRdb lists only in-frame clones, some missing. The sample comprises more than 20,000 clones, 60% to 80% of which are singletons, and 30% rests with the top ten. Material for sequencing was CD4+ T cells from blood buffy coats. The receptors were gathered from a human donor in good health.

The chain recombines TRBV29-1 with TRBJ1-1, with D unclear. This CDR3 region has 12 residues. Per the germline V gene, CDR1 is SQVTM and CDR2 is ANQGSEA. V was trimmed by 7 bases and J by 0 bases, leaving 9 bases between them. The CDR3 here is CSASPMNTEAFF. CDR3 DNA: TGCAGCGCCTCTCCGATGAACACTGAAGCTTTCTTT. Filled out from reference TRBV29-1 and TRBJ1-1, the complete variable domain reads SAVISQKPSRDICQRGTSLTIQCQVDSQVTMMFWYRQQPGQSLTLIATANQGSEATYESGFVIDKFPISRPNLTFSTLTVSNMSPEDSSIYLCSASPMNTEAFFGQGTRLTVV.

V usage is TRBV7-2 and J usage is TRBJ2-7, with 10 bases that match TRBD2. The junction had 5 bases not matched to a gene; V was cut back by 4 bases and J by 5 bases. Germline V gene lookup returns CDR1 SGHTA and CDR2 FQGNSA. The CDR3 is 14 residues long. The chain's CDR3 is CASSSSGRAHEQYF. The CDR3 DNA reads TGTGCCAGCAGCTCTAGCGGGAGAGCCCACGAGCAGTACTTC.

The chain recombines TRBV7-2 with TRBJ2-3; D unclear. Trimming left V 1 base short and J 5 bases short, with 4 bases between. Germline V CDR1 and CDR2: SGHTA, FQGNSA. This CDR3 is built from 12 residues. Written as DNA, the CDR3 is TGTGCCAGCAGCTTAGGGCTAGATACGCAGTATTTT. Protein sequence: CASSLGLDTQYF.

The V gene is TRBV2, the J gene TRBJ1-3; D is perhaps TRBD1 (5 bases). The CDR3 is made up of 14 amino acids. The germline V gene has CDR1 SNHLY and CDR2 FYNNEI. V was shortened by 7 bases and J by 9 bases, with 19 bases between the two germline ends. CDR3 loop: CASTHGAGVVTIYF. DNA for the CDR3: TGTGCCAGCACCCATGGGGCAGGAGTTGTCACCATATATTTT.

The V gene is TRBV5-1, the J gene TRBJ2-3, with D unclear. Germline CDR1 SGHRS, CDR2 YFSETQ. Trimming removed 0 bases from V and 2 bases from J, with 10 bases in between. This CDR3 has 15 amino acids. CDR3 amino acids: CASSLDGAYTDTQYF. CDR3 sequence (DNA): TGCGCCAGCAGCTTGGACGGTGCCTACACAGATACGCAGTATTTT. Filled out from reference TRBV5-1 and TRBJ2-3, the complete variable domain reads KAGVTQTPRYLIKTRGQQVTLSCSPISGHRSVSWYQQTPGQGLQFLFEYFSETQRNKGNFPGRFSGRQFSNSRSEMNVSTLELGDSALYLCASSLDGAYTDTQYFGPGTRLTVL.

The chain combines TRBV11-2 with TRBJ2-7, with 8 bases fitting TRBD1. CDR1 and CDR2 (germline): SGHAT, FQNNGV. CDR3 size: 15 residues. With V trimmed by 5 bases and J by 4 bases, 10 bases remained unmatched. The CDR3 here is CASSRIQQGEYEQYF. The CDR3 bases are TGTGCCAGCAGCCGTATTCAACAGGGGGAGTACGAGCAGTACTTC. The complete variable domain, with remaining parts taken from reference TRBV11-2 and TRBJ2-7, reads EAGVAQSPRYKIIEKRQSVAFWCNPISGHATLYWYQQILGQGPKLLIQFQNNGVVDDSQLPKDRFSAERLKGVDSTLKIQPAKLEDSAVYLCASSRIQQGEYEQYFGPGTRLTVT.

The chain recombines TRBV9 with TRBJ2-1; possible D gene TRBD2, 5 bases. V lost 4 bases and J 2 bases, leaving 10 bases between the germline ends. Per the germline V gene, CDR1 is SGDLS and CDR2 is YYNGEE. The CDR3 totals 14 residues. CDR3 region: CASSSTGAYNEQFF. The CDR3 bases are TGTGCCAGCAGCTCTACCGGGGCCTACAATGAGCAGTTCTTC.

This chain joins TRBV6-6 and TRBJ2-7; D possibly uses TRBD1 or TRBD2 (5 bases each). V was shortened by 4 bases and J by 7 bases, with 14 bases between the two germline ends. This CDR3 has 13 residues. The germline CDR1 and CDR2 sequences are MNHNY and SVGAGI (reference sequence). CDR3 DNA: TGTGCCAGCAGTTGGGACGGAACGGGGGAGCAGTACTTC. Encoded protein: CASSWDGTGEQYF.

V gene TRBV19 combines with J gene TRBJ2-7; a weak D match, TRBD1 (6 bases). The length of the CDR3 is 13 residues. Trimming took 4 bases from V and 7 from J, leaving 14 bases between them. The germline CDR1 and CDR2 sequences are LNHDA and SQIVND (reference sequence). The CDR3 is CASSNTPTGEQYF. The CDR3 DNA sequence: TGTGCCAGTAGTAATACACCTACAGGGGAGCAGTACTTC.

This clone appeared once. CDR3 nucleotide sequence: TGCGCCAGCAGTTCCACCGGGGGGGCCCGGGAGACCCAGTACTTC. Encoded protein: CASSSTGGARETQYF. The V gene is TRBV5-1, the J gene TRBJ2-5, with 8 bases matching TRBD2. The CDR3 has 15 amino acids. Germline trimming cut 5 bases from V and 5 bases from J; bases unmatched to any gene: 11. The germline gives CDR1 SGHRS, CDR2 YFSETQ. The full variable domain, completed using reference TRBV5-1 and TRBJ2-5, is KAGVTQTPRYLIKTRGQQVTLSCSPISGHRSVSWYQQTPGQGLQFLFEYFSETQRNKGNFPGRFSGRQFSNSRSEMNVSTLELGDSALYLCASSSTGGARETQYFGPGTRLLVL.

The chain carries TRBV9 and TRBJ1-1; D uncertain. Per the germline V gene, CDR1 is SGDLS and CDR2 is YYNGEE. V was trimmed by 4 bases and J by 3 bases, leaving 13 bases between them. There are 14 residues in the CDR3. The CDR3 sequence: CASSRIEADTEAFF. As DNA, the CDR3 is TGTGCCAGCAGCCGGATTGAGGCGGACACTGAAGCTTTCTTT.

The V and J genes are TRBV6-1 and TRBJ2-7; unclear D gene. This CDR3 has 12 residues. The V and J ends lost 5 bases and 11 bases respectively, with 16 bases between them. Germline CDR1 and CDR2: MNHNS and SASEGT. CDR3 amino acids: CASSQTLLAEYF. The CDR3 DNA reads TGTGCCAGCAGTCAGACCTTGTTGGCGGAGTACTTC.

The chain joins TRBV10-3 to TRBJ2-3; TRBD1 or TRBD2 may be the D gene (6 bases each). V lost 4 bases, J lost 4 bases, and 12 bases lay in between. This CDR3 comprises 14 residues. From germline, CDR1 is ENHRY and CDR2 SYGVKD. This chain's CDR3 is CAISGGGGSDTQYF. Written as DNA, the CDR3 is TGTGCCATCAGTGGTGGAGGGGGGTCAGATACGCAGTATTTT.

This clone has a handful of counts. The chain is built from TRBV28 and TRBJ1-1, with D uncertain. There are 14 residues in the CDR3. The ends were cut back, 2 bases at V and 9 bases at J, with 16 bases in the middle. Germline V CDR1 and CDR2: MDHEN, SYDVKM. Here the CDR3 reads CASSLGGDTVKAFF. In DNA form, the CDR3 reads TGTGCCAGCAGTTTAGGAGGAGACACTGTGAAAGCTTTCTTT.

This clone was detected a few times. This chain links TRBV6-1 with TRBJ2-7; 10 bases are a match to TRBD1. This CDR3 is 13 amino acids long. Germline CDR1 and CDR2: MNHNS and SASEGT. The V segment lost 3 bases and the J segment 10 bases; nucleotides outside the gene matches: 6. Here the CDR3 DNA reads TGTGCCAGCAGTGAGACAGGGGGCGCGAGACAGTACTTC. Protein: CASSETGGARQYF.

The CDR3 region is CASSLDRTAANYGYTF. The CDR3 DNA sequence: TGTGCCAGCAGCTTAGACAGGACAGCTGCTAACTATGGCTACACCTTC. The chain carries TRBV7-2 and TRBJ1-2; the D gene is possibly TRBD1 (6 bases). The CDR3 spans 16 residues. Between the trimmed V and J ends, which lost 1 base and 0 bases, there was a span of 12 bases. CDR1 SGHTA and CDR2 FQGNSA come from the germline V gene.

This chain links TRBV10-3 with TRBJ1-2; a weak D match, TRBD1 (5 bases). V was cut by 5 bases and J by 7 bases, with 17 bases left in between. CDR3 length equals 14 residues. Per germline, CDR1 ENHRY and CDR2 SYGVKD. The CDR3 DNA is TGTGCCATCAGTCCAGGGTCTGGGTTCGGTGGCTACACCTTC. Its translation: CAISPGSGFGGYTF.

The V and J genes are TRBV6-1 and TRBJ2-7; 7 bases fit TRBD1. Germline values: CDR1 MNHNS, CDR2 SASEGT. The CDR3 contains 12 residues. J gave up 8 bases and V 7 bases, and 8 bases lay outside the gene matches. The CDR3 loop reads CASNGQEPKQYF. DNA for the CDR3: TGTGCCAGCAACGGACAGGAGCCCAAGCAGTACTTC.

This clone was picked up a small number of times. The rearrangement uses TRBV27 and TRBJ1-1; D not resolved. CDR1 is MNHEY and CDR2 is SMNVEV in the germline V gene (reference sequence). This CDR3 contains 13 residues. V lost 6 bases, J lost 1 base, and 9 bases lay in between. The CDR3 nucleotides read TGTGCCAGCAGCCTCCAAGCGAACACTGAAGCTTTCTTT. Protein: CASSLQANTEAFF.

The chain uses TRBV14 and TRBJ2-3; D could derive from TRBD1 or TRBD2 (7 bases each). V was trimmed by 2 bases and J by 4 bases, leaving 10 bases between them. This CDR3 has 14 amino acids. Germline V gene sequence: CDR1 SGHDN, CDR2 FVKESK. Here the CDR3 DNA reads TGTGCCAGCAGCCAACAGGGGGGGTCAGATACGCAGTATTTT. This gives the protein CASSQQGGSDTQYF. The complete variable domain, with remaining parts taken from reference TRBV14 and TRBJ2-3, reads EAGVTQFPSHSVIEKGQTVTLRCDPISGHDNLYWYRRVMGKEIKFLLHFVKESKQDESGMPNNRFLAERTGGTYSTLKVQPAELEDSGVYFCASSQQGGSDTQYFGPGTRLTVL.

The rearrangement uses TRBV4-1 and TRBJ1-5; D uncertain. Germline CDR1 reads MGHRA; CDR2 reads YSYEKL. Trimming took 3 bases from V and 7 from J, leaving 10 bases between them. The CDR3 sequence is 13 residues long. CDR3 in amino acids: CASSQPGRQPQHF. In DNA form, the CDR3 reads TGCGCCAGCAGCCAGCCCGGGAGGCAGCCCCAGCATTTT.

This clone was counted a few times. This chain uses TRBV18 with TRBJ1-4; 7 bases map to TRBD1. This CDR3 has 15 amino acids. V trimming: 1 base; J trimming: 5 bases; junction bases outside the gene matches: 4. CDR1 KGHSH and CDR2 LQKENI come from the germline V gene. The CDR3 region has the DNA TGTGCCAGCTCACCACAGACAGGGCCAAATGAAAAACTGTTTTTT. As protein: CASSPQTGPNEKLFF. Complete variable domain (other parts from reference TRBV18 and TRBJ1-4): NAGVMQNPRHLVRRRGQEARLRCSPMKGHSHVYWYRQLPEEGLKFMVYLQKENIIDESGMPKERFSAEFPKEGPSILRIQQVVRGDSAAYFCASSPQTGPNEKLFFGSGTQLSVL.

This clone was seen more than once but under ten times. The V gene is TRBV9, the J gene TRBJ1-1; D remains ambiguous. This CDR3 has 13 residues. The V gene's germline CDR1 is SGDLS and CDR2 YYNGEE. Trimming cost V 0 bases and J 4 bases, with 7 bases left between them. The CDR3 loop reads CASSVEKGTEAFF. Here the CDR3 DNA reads TGTGCCAGCAGCGTAGAAAAGGGCACTGAAGCTTTCTTT.

V usage is TRBV5-4 and J usage is TRBJ2-7, with 7 nucleotides matching TRBD1. The J segment lost 2 bases and the V segment lost 4 bases, leaving 6 bases of the junction unmatched. Germline V lookup: CDR1 SGHNT, CDR2 YYREEE (reference sequence). CDR3 size: 14 residues. This chain's CDR3 is CASSPRDSPYEQYF. CDR3 DNA sequence: TGTGCCAGCAGCCCCCGGGACAGCCCCTACGAGCAGTACTTC.